The 31 T cell receptor beta chains listed next were all sequenced from one sample in a study of blood T cell repertoires in COVID-19. TCRdb's copy holds only in-frame clones and misses some; the assay was immunoSEQ multiplex PCR. Of about 140,000 clones in the sample, approximately 80% were seen once. The sample was peripheral blood. These receptors were collected from a woman of 80 years or more in a cohort sampled during active or convalescent COVID-19.

The chain couples TRBV29-1 to TRBJ2-3, with 7 bases identical to TRBD2. CDR1 and CDR2 from the germline V gene are SQVTM and ANQGSEA. This CDR3 contains 12 residues. With V trimmed by 6 bases and J by 5 bases, 5 bases remained unmatched. This CDR3 is CSVDGGGDTQYF. CDR3 DNA: TGCAGCGTGGATGGGGGGGGAGATACGCAGTATTTT.

The gene calls are TRBV6-5 and TRBJ2-3; D not certain. This CDR3 contains 14 residues. V lost 2 bases and J 0 bases, leaving 6 bases between the germline ends. Germline V gene data show CDR1 as MNHEY and CDR2 as SVGAGI. The CDR3 is CASSYDTSTDTQYF. The CDR3, as DNA: TGTGCCAGCAGTTACGACACCAGCACAGATACGCAGTATTTT.

The chain joins TRBV28 to TRBJ1-2, with D maybe TRBD1 (6 bases). Per the germline V gene, CDR1 is MDHEN and CDR2 is SYDVKM. V was clipped by 6 bases and J by 8 bases, with 13 bases between them. The CDR3 spans 12 residues. CDR3 region: CASRSTGRGYTF. The CDR3 nucleotides read TGTGCCAGCAGATCCACAGGGAGAGGCTACACCTTC.

The rearrangement uses TRBV4-1 and TRBJ2-1; 8 bases map to TRBD2. The CDR3 is made up of 15 amino acids. Germline lookup yields CDR1 MGHRA and CDR2 YSYEKL. The trim removed 1 base at V and 7 bases at J, leaving 6 bases unmatched. Written as DNA, the CDR3 is TGCGCCAGCAGCCAAGCGGGGGGGCCTATAAATGAGCAGTTCTTC. This codes for CASSQAGGPINEQFF.

The count of this clone is one. The V call is TRBV2, the J call TRBJ2-7; the D is unclear. Trimming removed 4 bases from V and 4 bases from J, with 14 bases in between. CDR3 length: 14 residues. Germline V gene lookup returns CDR1 SNHLY and CDR2 FYNNEI. The CDR3 DNA sequence: TGTGCCAGCAGTGGGAGCCGAAGTTCTTACGAGCAGTACTTC. This sequence encodes CASSGSRSSYEQYF.

The chain employs TRBV7-9 and TRBJ2-5; 7 bases line up with TRBD1. Unmatched junction bases numbered 5, after V lost 4 bases and J lost 3 bases. CDR3 length equals 14 residues. The germline gives CDR1 SEHNR, CDR2 FQNEAQ (reference sequence). For the CDR3, the DNA is TGTGCCAGCAGCTCGCCGACAGGGAAAGAGACCCAGTACTTC. Translated, it gives CASSSPTGKETQYF.

The rearrangement links TRBV7-9 to TRBJ2-3; perhaps TRBD2 as D (6 bases). The germline gives CDR1 SEHNR, CDR2 FQNEAQ (reference sequence). Trimming removed 1 base from V and 2 bases from J, with 10 bases in between. This CDR3 has 15 residues. The DNA of the CDR3 is TGTGCCAGCAGCTTAGTAGGAGGGGCCACAGATACGCAGTATTTT. Its protein is CASSLVGGATDTQYF.

This sequence joins TRBV5-4 and TRBJ2-3; no clear D. The CDR3 spans 14 residues. Germline CDR1 reads SGHNT; CDR2 reads YYREEE (reference sequence). V lost 4 bases and J lost 4, with 13 bases in between. In DNA, the CDR3 is TGTGCCAGCAGCCCTCTTTACTCCGCAGATACGCAGTATTTT. Translated: CASSPLYSADTQYF.

The V gene is TRBV4-1, the J gene TRBJ1-6; 7 positions match TRBD1. With V trimmed by 1 base and J by 9 bases, 9 bases remained unmatched. Germline V gives CDR1 MGHRA, CDR2 YSYEKL. The CDR3 is 16 residues long. In DNA form, the CDR3 reads TGCGCCAGCAGCCAAGGACCGACAGGGTTGCGTTCACCCCTCCACTTT. Residues: CASSQGPTGLRSPLHF.

The rearrangement joins TRBV5-1 to TRBJ2-5, with D hard to call. This CDR3 region has 13 residues. The V and J ends lost 3 bases and 4 bases respectively, with 10 bases between them. Germline assignment: CDR1 SGHRS and CDR2 YFSETQ. As DNA, the CDR3 is TGCGCCAGCAGCTCCACTCTTCGAGAGACCCAGTACTTC. It codes for CASSSTLRETQYF. Looking up the rest from reference TRBV5-1 and TRBJ2-5 gives the full variable domain: KAGVTQTPRYLIKTRGQQVTLSCSPISGHRSVSWYQQTPGQGLQFLFEYFSETQRNKGNFPGRFSGRQFSNSRSEMNVSTLELGDSALYLCASSSTLRETQYFGPGTRLLVL.

This rearrangement joins TRBV6-5 to TRBJ2-2, with 10 bases lining up with TRBD2. This CDR3 comprises 14 residues. CDR1 and CDR2 from the germline V gene are MNHEY and SVGAGI. The trim removed 7 bases at V and 6 bases at J, leaving 5 bases unmatched. In DNA form, the CDR3 reads TGTGCCAGCAATACGCTAGCGGGGGCCGGGGAGCTGTTTTTT. Translating it yields CASNTLAGAGELFF.

The chain couples TRBV14 to TRBJ1-1, with D perhaps matching TRBD1 (5 bases). Germline V gene lookup returns CDR1 SGHDN and CDR2 FVKESK. The V end lost 5 bases, the J end lost 2 bases, and 18 bases lay between the germline ends. The CDR3 is made up of 16 amino acids. CDR3 DNA: TGTGCCAGCAGCGGAACACGAAGGGGCCTCAACACTGAAGCTTTCTTT. Amino acids: CASSGTRRGLNTEAFF.

The chain links TRBV5-4 to TRBJ2-1, with TRBD2 identical over 16 bases. The germline CDR1 and CDR2 sequences are SGHNT and YYREEE (reference sequence). There are 17 residues in the CDR3. V shed 3 bases, J shed 8 bases, and the junction held 8 bases outside the gene matches. The CDR3 here is CASSSAGTSGGADEQFF. The CDR3 nucleotides are TGTGCCAGCAGCTCGGCCGGGACTAGCGGGGGGGCGGATGAGCAGTTCTTC.

On this clone: The same CDR3 can be traced to other DNA sequences in this sample. In nucleotides, the CDR3 is TGCGCCAGCAGCTTGGGAGGGACAAACTATGGCTACACCTTC. Its protein product is CASSLGGTNYGYTF. V is TRBV5-1 and J is TRBJ1-2, with D tentatively TRBD1 (6 bases). This CDR3 is built from 14 residues. In germline, CDR1 is SGHRS, CDR2 YFSETQ. Trimming cost V 0 bases and J 2 bases, with 8 bases left between them. The complete variable domain, with remaining parts taken from reference TRBV5-1 and TRBJ1-2, reads KAGVTQTPRYLIKTRGQQVTLSCSPISGHRSVSWYQQTPGQGLQFLFEYFSETQRNKGNFPGRFSGRQFSNSRSEMNVSTLELGDSALYLCASSLGGTNYGYTFGSGTRLTVV.

CDR3: CASSAGLAGGSPSDTQYF. The CDR3 nucleotides are TGTGCCAGCAGCGCGGGACTAGCGGGGGGGTCACCCTCAGATACGCAGTATTTT. The chain combines TRBV7-2 with TRBJ2-3; 16 nucleotides match TRBD2. V lost 5 bases and J lost 4; bases outside the gene matches: 9. This CDR3 has 18 amino acids. Germline V gene sequence: CDR1 SGHTA, CDR2 FQGNSA.

V and J are TRBV7-9 and TRBJ1-1; possibly TRBD1 for D (6 bases). CDR1 is SEHNR and CDR2 is FQNEAQ in the germline V gene (reference sequence). Trimming took off 6 bases at V and 7 bases at J, with 18 bases between the two ends. The CDR3 length is 14 residues. The CDR3 bases are TGTGCCAGCAGGAGGGGGGGATTGAGTGATGAAGCTTTCTTT. Its translation: CASRRGGLSDEAFF.

The chain uses TRBV6-2 or TRBV6-3 and TRBJ1-1; 12 bases align to TRBD1. The CDR3 runs to 18 residues. CDR1 MNHEY and CDR2 SVGEGT come from the germline V gene. The junction had 12 bases not matched to a gene; V was cut back by 6 bases and J by 1 base. The CDR3 spells CASSRRDRGLLANTEAFF. The CDR3 nucleotides read TGTGCCAGCAGCCGCCGGGACAGGGGGCTCCTCGCGAACACTGAAGCTTTCTTT.

V usage is TRBV23-1 and J usage is TRBJ1-2; 8 nucleotides agree with TRBD1. TRBV23-1 is an ORF for which the function is uncertain. V lost 5 bases to trimming and J lost 4 bases; unmatched junction nucleotides: 12. The length of the CDR3 is 16 residues. The CDR3 DNA follows: TGCGCCAGCAGTGCGAACAGGGGGGTTGGTGGCTATGGCTACACCTTC. Amino acids: CASSANRGVGGYGYTF.

The DNA of the CDR3 is TGCGCCAGCAGTACCGGGACCGGGGGCACTGAAGCTTTCTTT. Translated: CASSTGTGGTEAFF. This chain joins TRBV10-2 and TRBJ1-1; TRBD1 is a possible D gene (5 bases). The CDR3 has 14 amino acids. The V end lost 5 bases, the J end lost 4 bases, and 14 bases lay between the germline ends. Germline-derived CDR1 and CDR2 are WSHSY and SAAADI.

The J gene is TRBJ2-3, the V gene TRBV27, with TRBD2 identical over 15 bases. From germline, CDR1 is MNHEY and CDR2 SMNVEV (reference sequence). The trim removed 2 bases at V and 7 bases at J, leaving 7 bases unmatched. The CDR3 loop spans 17 amino acids. This chain's CDR3 is CASSLRTSGGAVNTQYF. CDR3 coding DNA: TGTGCCAGCAGTTTACGGACTAGCGGGGGGGCCGTAAATACGCAGTATTTT.

This clone has only one observation. J is TRBJ2-1 and V is TRBV19; a weak D match, TRBD1 (6 bases). V lost 5 bases and J lost 1, with 18 bases in between. Germline assignment: CDR1 LNHDA and CDR2 SQIVND (reference sequence). The CDR3 consists of 17 residues. CDR3: CASSRVPGQTSYNEQFF. The CDR3 DNA reads TGTGCCAGTAGTCGCGTACCCGGACAGACTTCCTACAATGAGCAGTTCTTC.

The chain has TRBV29-1 and TRBJ1-1; 9 bases are a match to TRBD1. The CDR3 is 13 residues long. Germline CDR1 SQVTM, CDR2 ANQGSEA. V lost 5 bases to trimming and J lost 6 bases; unmatched junction nucleotides: 7. CDR3 loop: CSVLTGGRAEAFF. CDR3 coding DNA: TGCAGCGTTCTCACAGGGGGCAGAGCTGAAGCTTTCTTT.

The rearrangement links TRBV5-3 to TRBJ1-4; 7 bases line up with TRBD1. TRBV5-3 is noted as an ORF with a role that remains uncertain. The length of the CDR3 is 18 residues. Losses at the gene ends were 2 bases for V and 0 bases for J; bases not matched to a gene: 10. The CDR3 sequence: CARSFGRDSKPTNEKLFF. The CDR3, as DNA: TGTGCCAGAAGCTTTGGTCGGGACAGTAAGCCAACTAATGAAAAACTGTTTTTT.

This clone was recorded once. V usage is TRBV7-9 and J usage is TRBJ2-2; no clear D. The CDR3 loop spans 12 amino acids. The V and J ends lost 5 bases and 7 bases respectively, with 8 bases between them. Looked up from germline, CDR1 is SEHNR and CDR2 is FQNEAQ (reference sequence). The CDR3 is CASSHNHGELFF. CDR3 sequence (DNA): TGTGCCAGCAGCCACAACCACGGGGAGCTGTTTTTT.

J is TRBJ2-3 and V is TRBV21-1; the table assigns TRBD1, which was not confirmed against the DNA. TRBV21-1 is described as a pseudogene. This CDR3 comprises 17 residues. In DNA, the CDR3 is TGTGCCAGCAGCAATCTTAGGGACAGGGGGCCCGGAGATACGCAGTATTTT. This encodes CASSNLRDRGPGDTQYF.

The chain has TRBV19 and TRBJ2-3; weak D call: TRBD2 (6 bases). V dropped 4 bases and J dropped 3 bases, with 17 bases sitting between them. CDR1 and CDR2 from the germline V gene are LNHDA and SQIVND (reference sequence). The length of the CDR3 is 16 residues. CDR3 nucleotides: TGTGCCAGTAGTACCAGCGGTCGGGGGAGTACAGATACGCAGTATTTT. This gives the protein CASSTSGRGSTDTQYF.

The V call is TRBV5-4, the J call TRBJ2-5; 7 bases match TRBD2. V lost 3 bases, J lost 2 bases, and 4 bases stayed unmatched. The CDR3 covers 14 residues. CDR1 and CDR2 (germline): SGHNT, YYREEE (reference sequence). CDR3 in amino acids: CASSWGGPQETQYF. As DNA, the CDR3 is TGTGCCAGCAGCTGGGGGGGACCTCAAGAGACCCAGTACTTC.

The chain uses TRBV7-9 and TRBJ2-1; TRBD1 matches at 9 bases. The CDR3 is 17 residues long. In germline, CDR1 is SEHNR, CDR2 FQNEAQ (reference sequence). The J segment lost 5 bases and the V segment lost 1 base, leaving 9 bases of the junction unmatched. In nucleotides, the CDR3 is TGTGCCAGCAGCTTAGTGAGGGACAGGGTAAGGAACAATGAGCAGTTCTTC. It is translated as CASSLVRDRVRNNEQFF. The complete variable domain, with remaining parts taken from reference TRBV7-9 and TRBJ2-1, reads DTGVSQNPRHKITKRGQNVTFRCDPISEHNRLYWYRQTLGQGPEFLTYFQNEAQLEKSRLLSDRFSAERPKGSFSTLEIQRTEQGDSAMYLCASSLVRDRVRNNEQFFGPGTRLTVL.

This chain links TRBV9 with TRBJ2-6; D is unclear. V lost 0 bases, J lost 0 bases, and 7 bases lay in between. From germline, CDR1 is SGDLS and CDR2 YYNGEE. This CDR3 comprises 16 residues. CDR3 nucleotides: TGTGCCAGCAGCGTAGGTGGCTTCTCTGGGGCCAACGTCCTGACTTTC. Its translation is CASSVGGFSGANVLTF.

The chain uses TRBV11-2 and TRBJ1-6, with D perhaps matching TRBD1 (6 bases). The V gene lost 2 bases and the J gene lost 1 base, with 9 bases spanning the gap. CDR1 and CDR2 (germline): SGHAT, FQNNGV. The CDR3 runs to 16 residues. This CDR3 is CASSLRGASYNSPLHF. The CDR3, as DNA: TGTGCCAGCAGCTTACGGGGGGCATCCTATAATTCACCCCTCCACTTT.

The CDR3 spells CSVRTITEAFF. In nucleotides, the CDR3 is TGCAGCGTTAGGACTATCACTGAAGCTTTCTTT. The gene calls are TRBV29-1 and TRBJ1-1; D uncertain. V lost 5 bases and J 4 bases, leaving 8 bases between the germline ends. Germline lookup yields CDR1 SQVTM and CDR2 ANQGSEA. The CDR3 has 11 residues.